The TCR beta chain described here comes from a study of technical replicates of blood from a few donors. Some clones are missing from TCRdb's copy, which holds only in-frame ones; the method was immunoSEQ multiplex PCR. The data contain tens of thousands of clones, more than 85% of them singletons. Material for sequencing was PBMCs. The origin of this receptor is a human donor in good health. Some clones in this sample may be carry-over from other donors' samples.

Here the CDR3 reads CASSLARGSTGELFF. The CDR3, as DNA: TGTGCCAGCAGCTTGGCCAGGGGATCCACCGGGGAGCTGTTTTTT. This rearrangement joins TRBV5-6 to TRBJ2-2; TRBD1 might be the D (6 bases). The CDR3 has 15 amino acids. CDR1 SGHDT and CDR2 YYEEEE come from the germline V gene. V lost 0 bases, J lost 4 bases, and 10 bases lay in between.